This record concerns one T cell receptor (beta chain) sequence. CDR3 length: 17 residues. Per the germline V gene, CDR1 is LGHNA and CDR2 is YNFKEQ. V trimming: 0 bases; J trimming: 8 bases; junction bases outside the gene matches: 15. The PCR was carried out with 60 Vbeta primers and 13 Jbeta primers. Profiling relied on immunoSEQ multiplex PCR, and the TCRdb table lists in-frame clones only, not all of them. The table shows about 82,000 clones, with about 79% occurring only once. This sample was taken from a study of cytomegalovirus exposure and HLA in healthy donors. Sequenced sample: PBMCs. The V gene is TRBV4-2, the J gene TRBJ1-2; 7 bases are shared with TRBD1. The sequence came from a male donor in good health and CMV-seropositive. In DNA form, the CDR3 reads TGTGCCAGCAGCCAAGATATCGGTGGTGACAGGGCGGGCGGCTACACCTTC. It specifies CASSQDIGGDRAGGYTF.